This TCR beta chain was identified during a study of somatic mutations in cytotoxic T cells in rheumatoid arthritis. The V end lost 8 bases, the J end lost 4 bases, and 18 bases lay between the germline ends. This CDR3 contains 14 residues. CDR1 is MNHEY, CDR2 SVGAGI, per germline. Only in-frame clones appear in the TCRdb table, and some are missing; sequencing was by immunoSEQ multiplex PCR. The repertoire holds 7,000 or so clones, 87% seen once, with roughly 16% in the top ten. The specimen was CD8+ T cells sorted from blood. This sequence originates from a man aged 35 to 55 with rheumatoid arthritis. The chain recombines TRBV6-5 with TRBJ2-7, with D possibly being TRBD2 (5 bases). CDR3 protein: CASRVTGWSYEQYF. In nucleotides, the CDR3 is TGTGCCAGCCGAGTTACGGGGTGGAGTTACGAGCAGTACTTC.